Detailed here is one TCR beta chain. The data are from a study of blood T cell repertoires in COVID-19. Overall study: Italy, Spain and the United States were the sources of the convalescent and acute COVID-19 samples.

Original methodology: Nucleated cell number was recorded as an estimate derived from reference gene primer amplification. The table came from immunoSEQ multiplex PCR; TCRdb's copy has only in-frame clones and leaves some out. V, J and clone size derive from that table, while D and trimming were established from the DNA sequence. The sample has approximately 65,000 clones; about 90% are singletons. Germline CDR1 is SNHLY and CDR2 is FYNNEI. V lost 7 bases to trimming and J lost 3 bases; unmatched junction nucleotides: 3. The CDR3 loop spans 12 amino acids. It was during active infection that Seattle patients were enrolled and then longitudinally followed.

Material for sequencing was peripheral blood. The chain is built from TRBV2 and TRBJ2-7, with TRBD1 matching over 7 bases. This clonotype originated in a man aged 50 to 60 with COVID-19, enrolled during active disease. The CDR3 bases are TGTGCCAGCAAGACAGGGAACTACGAGCAGTACTTC. The encoded protein is CASKTGNYEQYF. Full variable domain (rest looked up from reference TRBV2 and TRBJ2-7): EPEVTQTPSHQVTQMGQEVILRCVPISNHLYFYWYRQILGQKVEFLVSFYNNEISEKSEIFDDQFSVERPDGSNFTLKIRSTKLEDSAMYFCASKTGNYEQYFGPGTRLTVT.